This T cell receptor (beta chain) was identified during a study of follicular helper T cells after annual influenza vaccination. Study-wide points: Most later recoveries of Day 7 ICOS+CD38+ clones were ICOS-CD38- cTfh.

The V gene lost 4 bases and the J gene lost 0 bases, with 11 bases spanning the gap. Germline CDR1 reads SGDLS; CDR2 reads YYNGEE. CDR3 size: 15 residues. The count of this clone is one. The antigen remains undetermined. Repertoires were generated with immunoSEQ multiplex PCR, while TCRdb's copy carries only in-frame clones and drops some. The sample records 2,000 to 2,500 clones, 75% to 85% being singletons. Stated time point: 2015-2016 season, pre-vaccination. Before and after seasonal inactivated influenza vaccination, adults gave blood for sorting CD4 subsets for sequencing. Between about 35 and 110 mL of blood was drawn per time point.

The TCR originated in an adult who received the influenza vaccine. This sequence joins TRBV9 and TRBJ1-5; D not certain. Here the sequenced sample was CXCR5+ CD38- circulating T follicular helper cells from blood, taken on the day of influenza vaccination. Indicated subset: circulating Tfh, non-naive CD4+CXCR5+PD-1+ (ICOS+CD38+ or ICOS-CD38-). The CDR3 DNA reads as TGTGCCAGCAGCCCTGGAGGAAGTAGCAATCAGCCCCAGCATTTT. It codes for CASSPGGSSNQPQHF.